This TCR beta chain derives from a study of identical twins. Healthy Caucasian individuals made up all the donors. This clonotype was detected only a few times. Germline V gene sequence: CDR1 DFQATT, CDR2 SNEGSKA (reference sequence). This CDR3 comprises 12 residues. The V segment lost 4 bases and the J segment 12 bases; nucleotides outside the gene matches: 8. MiXCR was run by TCRdb on the 5' RACE reads, yielding one entry per CDR3 protein. The sample holds 350,000 to 500,000 distinct CDR3 sequences, less than 20% seen once. The sample consisted of naive T cells sorted from blood. V is TRBV20-1 and J is TRBJ1-4; 7 bases line up with TRBD1. The sequence derives from a middle-aged man in good health. The CDR3 reads CSATKRGLELFF. In DNA, the CDR3 is TGCAGTGCTACCAAGAGGGGGCTGGAACTGTTTTTT.